These T cell receptor beta chains were read from a single sample in a study of blood T cells in healthy people across ages. TCRdb fed the 5' RACE reads into MiXCR, producing one record per CDR3 protein. The sample contains under 1,000,000 distinct CDR3 sequences, roughly 46% of which appear only once. Sequencing used blood. The receptors originated from a man at least 80 years old in good health. The CDR3 runs from the conserved cysteine through the conserved F or W. Each record gives: J gene, clone size, D gene, V gene, CDR3 protein, CDR3 DNA. D genes are given only for firm matches. A clone size is listed for some rows: how often the clone was seen (once, few, many), or a class if it is expanded.

TRBJ2-5	.	.	TRBV7-9	CASSHFYGEETQYF	TGTGCCAGCAGCCATTTCTACGGAGAAGAGACCCAGTACTTC
TRBJ2-5	.	.	TRBV28	CASRVRSQETQYF	TGTGCCAGCCGTGTTCGGTCCCAAGAGACCCAGTACTTC
TRBJ2-1	.	.	TRBV3-1	CASSQDMAGTYNEQFF	TGTGCCAGCAGCCAAGATATGGCGGGAACTTACAATGAGCAGTTCTTC
TRBJ2-7	.	.	TRBV7-2	CASSLAHSGYEQYF	TGTGCCAGCAGCTTAGCGCATTCGGGATACGAGCAGTACTTC
TRBJ2-1	many	.	TRBV7-2	CASSPRTQGNEQFF	TGTGCCAGCAGCCCAAGGACCCAGGGGAATGAGCAGTTCTTC
TRBJ2-6	many	.	TRBV7-8	CASNVGVAGANVLTF	TGTGCCAGCAATGTAGGGGTGGCTGGGGCCAACGTCCTGACTTTC
TRBJ2-3	.	.	TRBV10-3	CAISDPRERLTDTQYF	TGTGCCATCAGTGATCCCCGGGAGCGTCTCACAGATACGCAGTATTTT
TRBJ1-2	.	.	TRBV3-1	CASSQDPALGGYTF	TGTGCCAGCAGCCAAGACCCCGCCCTGGGGGGCTACACCTTC
TRBJ2-1	.	TRBD2	TRBV19	CASSTTSGSNHEQFF	TGTGCCAGTAGCACGACTAGCGGGAGTAACCATGAGCAGTTCTTC
TRBJ1-5	.	TRBD1	TRBV29-1	CSVETGRDQPQHF	TGCAGCGTAGAGACAGGGAGAGATCAGCCCCAGCATTTT
TRBJ2-1	few	.	TRBV20-1	CSVRWNNEQFF	TGCAGTGTTAGATGGAACAATGAGCAGTTCTTC
TRBJ2-5	.	TRBD2	TRBV2	CASSVRLAGAQETQYF	TGTGCCAGCAGCGTAAGACTAGCGGGAGCTCAAGAGACCCAGTACTTC